One T cell receptor beta chain is described in this entry. Its antigen is not identified. Clones were read by immunoSEQ multiplex PCR, and TCRdb kept only the in-frame ones, dropping some. The sample has a few thousand clones, more than 35% seen once. These data come from a study of immune evolution from preneoplasia to lung adenocarcinoma. Study findings and constraints: Later-stage lesions appeared to have more T cells, more diversity, less clonality. Top clone frequencies peaked in normal lung, apparently declining through invasive adenocarcinoma.

H&E slides confirmed each diagnosis, reviewed by two pathologists independently. Germline CDR1 reads KGHSY; CDR2 reads FQNENV. This CDR3 is built from 16 residues. V lost 0 bases and J lost 1, with 9 bases in between. Sequencing input: FFPE adjacent normal lung tissue. The V call is TRBV16, the J call TRBJ2-2; D may be TRBD2 (5 bases). The receptor comes from a person aged 60-79 years with lung adenocarcinoma. The CDR3 nucleotides are TGTGCCAGCAGCCAATCGTCAGGACTGAACACCGGGGAGCTGTTTTTT. Translating it yields CASSQSSGLNTGELFF.